These 31 T cell receptor beta chains were sequenced from one sample in a study of read filtering for tumor transcriptome and immune sequencing. The library was built from around 400 ng RNA with molecular barcoded adaptors for alpha/delta and beta/gamma chains. TCRdb redid the calling of the reads with MiXCR, one entry per CDR3 protein. The table has 100,000 to 150,000 distinct CDR3 sequences, less than 15% seen once. Input material: a population of CD138-negative cells sorted from bone marrow. These receptors all stem from a donor aged 40 or older with multiple myeloma.

This clonotype has just a few counts. One end of the junction fails to match germline, which may point to a read error. The chain recombines TRBV29-1 with TRBJ1-1; weak D call: TRBD1 (5 bases). This CDR3 is 12 amino acids long. Per germline, CDR1 SQVTM and CDR2 ANQGSEA. The CDR3 nucleotides are TGCAGCGGGGGCAGGATGAACACTGAAGTTTTCTTT. It codes for CSGGRMNTEVFF.

This clonotype was seen many times. The chain has TRBV29-1 and TRBJ1-2; perhaps TRBD1 as D (5 bases). The CDR3 consists of 14 residues. Germline V gives CDR1 SQVTM, CDR2 ANQGSEA. Between the trimmed V and J ends, which lost 7 bases and 0 bases, there was a span of 15 bases. In DNA form, the CDR3 reads TGCAGCGCGATGGGGGAAGTAGCTAACTATGGCTACACCTTC. Translation: CSAMGEVANYGYTF.

This clonotype was recorded at least ten times. The chain recombines TRBV12-3 or TRBV12-4 with TRBJ1-2; 7 bases line up with TRBD1. The CDR3 consists of 17 residues. With 5 bases clipped from V and 6 bases from J, the junction kept 18 bases outside the gene matches. CDR3 sequence: CASSRLGSREQGDGYTF. The CDR3 region has the DNA TGTGCCAGCAGTCGGTTAGGTAGCAGGGAGCAGGGGGATGGCTACACCTTC.

Of note for this clonotype: This likely traces to a read error, being one base from a far larger clone. The CDR3 does not end in the conserved phenylalanine or tryptophan, so this is likely a read error. The CDR3 region has the DNA TGTGCCAGCAGCTTATGGAGACAAGAGACCCAGTACGTC. This translates into CASSLWRQETQYV. V gene TRBV11-3 combines with J gene TRBJ2-5; D is unclear. V lost 2 bases and J 2 bases, leaving 6 bases between the germline ends. CDR1 is SGHNT, CDR2 YENEEA, per germline. The CDR3 totals 13 residues.

The chain is built from TRBV27 and TRBJ2-5; D may correspond to TRBD1 or TRBD2 (5 bases each). Germline assignment: CDR1 MNHEY and CDR2 SMNVEV (reference sequence). V lost 5 bases and J 2 bases, leaving 9 bases between the germline ends. CDR3 length: 13 residues. In DNA form, the CDR3 reads TGTGCCAGCAGTCCCGGGGCACAAGAGACCCAGTACTTC. Its protein is CASSPGAQETQYF.

This clonotype was counted many times. The gene calls are TRBV7-2 and TRBJ2-2, with 8 bases that match TRBD2. With 5 bases clipped from V and 6 bases from J, the junction kept 17 bases outside the gene matches. The CDR3 covers 18 residues. CDR1 is SGHTA and CDR2 is FQGNSA in the germline V gene. The CDR3 bases are TGTGCCAGCAGCCCCCGCTTTTCGTTTAGGCGGGAGGCCGGGGAGCTGTTTTTT. Encoded protein: CASSPRFSFRREAGELFF.

Comments on this clonotype: This may arise from a read error, as a much more abundant clone is one base away. The chain uses TRBV12-3 or TRBV12-4 and TRBJ1-1; 9 bases agree with TRBD1. The CDR3 is 14 amino acids. The DNA for the CDR3 is TGTGCCAGCACCATACAGGGGGCGTCGACTGACGCTTTCTTT. It encodes CASTIQGASTDAFF.

This clonotype was recorded at least ten times. The chain links TRBV29-1 to TRBJ1-2; 8 positions agree with TRBD1. In germline, CDR1 is SQVTM, CDR2 ANQGSEA. This CDR3 is built from 14 residues. The trim removed 6 bases at V and 6 bases at J, leaving 12 bases unmatched. DNA for the CDR3: TGCAGCGTACCCCCAGGACAGGGAAGGAATGGCTACACCTTC. Its protein product is CSVPPGQGRNGYTF. The whole variable domain, filled in from reference TRBV29-1 and TRBJ1-2, reads SAVISQKPSRDICQRGTSLTIQCQVDSQVTMMFWYRQQPGQSLTLIATANQGSEATYESGFVIDKFPISRPNLTFSTLTVSNMSPEDSSIYLCSVPPGQGRNGYTFGSGTRLTVV.

This clonotype showed up many times. The rearrangement links TRBV7-2 to TRBJ2-3, with a tentative D call TRBD2 (6 bases). Trimming removed 1 base from V and 0 bases from J, with 14 bases in between. Germline V lookup: CDR1 SGHTA, CDR2 FQGNSA. CDR3 length: 17 residues. DNA for the CDR3: TGTGCCAGCAGCTTAGACATTTTACTAGCTAGCACAGATACGCAGTATTTT. This encodes CASSLDILLASTDTQYF.

This clonotype showed up many times. The rearrangement uses TRBV29-1 and TRBJ1-2; D not certain. Germline loops: CDR1 SQVTM, CDR2 ANQGSEA. Trimming took off 2 bases at V and 6 bases at J, with 25 bases between the two ends. CDR3 length: 17 residues. The chain's CDR3 is CSVESNDGVRGGDGYTF. Written as DNA, the CDR3 is TGCAGCGTTGAATCTAACGACGGCGTCAGAGGAGGAGATGGCTACACCTTC. Full variable domain (missing parts from reference TRBV29-1 and TRBJ1-2): SAVISQKPSRDICQRGTSLTIQCQVDSQVTMMFWYRQQPGQSLTLIATANQGSEATYESGFVIDKFPISRPNLTFSTLTVSNMSPEDSSIYLCSVESNDGVRGGDGYTFGSGTRLTVV.

This clonotype was seen at least ten times. V and J are TRBV19 and TRBJ2-1; 7 nucleotides line up with TRBD2. Looked up from germline, CDR1 is LNHDA and CDR2 is SQIVND (reference sequence). The CDR3 extends over 16 amino acids. The V gene end was trimmed by 1 base and the J gene end by 6 bases; junction bases not matched to a gene: 9. CDR3 sequence: CASSIGLASEGNEQFF. The CDR3 nucleotides are TGTGCCAGTAGTATAGGACTAGCATCAGAAGGCAATGAGCAGTTCTTC. Supplemented by reference TRBV19 and TRBJ2-1, the full variable domain reads DGGITQSPKYLFRKEGQNVTLSCEQNLNHDAMYWYRQDPGQGLRLIYYSQIVNDFQKGDIAEGYSVSREKKESFPLTVTSAQKNPTAFYLCASSIGLASEGNEQFFGPGTRLTVL.

The gene calls are TRBV6-2 or TRBV6-3 and TRBJ2-7; the match to TRBD1 covers 7 bases. The germline V gene has CDR1 MNHEY and CDR2 SVGEGT. This CDR3 has 15 amino acids. V trimming: 4 bases; J trimming: 4 bases; junction bases outside the gene matches: 10. CDR3 sequence reads: CASSSRQGNGYEQYF. The CDR3 bases are TGTGCCAGCAGTTCTCGACAGGGAAACGGTTACGAGCAGTACTTC.

This clonotype was recorded only once. DNA for the CDR3: TGTGCCAGCAGTCGCCGGGACAGCGCCACAGATACGCAGTATTTT. Translating it yields CASSRRDSATDTQYF. The chain couples TRBV6-6 to TRBJ2-3; 7 nucleotides agree with TRBD1. Germline CDR1 MNHNY, CDR2 SVGAGI (reference sequence). V trimming: 5 bases; J trimming: 2 bases; junction bases outside the gene matches: 7. CDR3 length: 15 amino acids.

At least ten counts were recorded for this clonotype. The chain has TRBV20-1 and TRBJ2-1; D is ambiguous. The CDR3 sequence is 10 residues long. In germline, CDR1 is DFQATT, CDR2 SNEGSKA (reference sequence). The V end was cut by 3 bases, the J end by 11 bases, with 8 bases between. The CDR3 loop is CSASADKQFF. CDR3 sequence (DNA): TGCAGTGCTAGCGCGGATAAGCAGTTCTTC.

The rearrangement links TRBV20-1 to TRBJ2-7; the D is unclear. This CDR3 region has 11 residues. Per germline, CDR1 DFQATT and CDR2 SNEGSKA (reference sequence). Trimming took off 5 bases at V and 6 bases at J, with 11 bases between the two ends. CDR3 DNA sequence: TGCAGTGCTCCAACTATATCCGAGCAGTACTTC. Amino acid sequence: CSAPTISEQYF.

The chain employs TRBV5-1 and TRBJ2-2; 9 bases match TRBD1. Losses at the gene ends were 1 base for V and 6 bases for J; bases not matched to a gene: 4. Germline V gene sequence: CDR1 SGHRS, CDR2 YFSETQ. This CDR3 has 15 residues. Here the CDR3 reads CASSLRDRAAGELFF. The CDR3 DNA is TGCGCCAGCAGCTTGCGGGACAGGGCGGCCGGGGAGCTGTTTTTT. Supplemented by reference TRBV5-1 and TRBJ2-2, the full variable domain reads KAGVTQTPRYLIKTRGQQVTLSCSPISGHRSVSWYQQTPGQGLQFLFEYFSETQRNKGNFPGRFSGRQFSNSRSEMNVSTLELGDSALYLCASSLRDRAAGELFFGEGSRLTVL.

This clonotype was picked up many times. The CDR3 region is CASRPVTSGANVLTF. In DNA form, the CDR3 reads TGTGCCAGCAGGCCCGTAACCTCTGGGGCCAACGTCCTGACTTTC. This sequence joins TRBV6-5 and TRBJ2-6, with no clear D. The germline gives CDR1 MNHEY, CDR2 SVGAGI. This CDR3 is 15 amino acids long. V shed 6 bases and J shed 0 bases, with 9 bases lying between them.

V usage is TRBV19 and J usage is TRBJ2-5, with 10 bases aligning to TRBD1. The junction had 4 bases not matched to a gene; V was cut back by 3 bases and J by 0 bases. The length of the CDR3 is 16 residues. Germline CDR1 LNHDA, CDR2 SQIVND (reference sequence). The CDR3 sequence: CASSILGQGNQETQYF. The CDR3 coding sequence is TGTGCCAGTAGTATCTTGGGACAGGGGAACCAAGAGACCCAGTACTTC.

This clonotype was seen ten or more times. The chain employs TRBV2 and TRBJ2-1; TRBD2 agrees at 7 bases. The V gene's germline CDR1 is SNHLY and CDR2 FYNNEI. The CDR3 runs to 12 residues. Trimming removed 10 bases from V and 5 bases from J; junction bases left unmatched: 5. CDR3 sequence reads: CATQRDHNEQFF. CDR3 bases: TGTGCCACACAGCGGGACCACAATGAGCAGTTCTTC.

Comment on this clonotype: Germline and junction disagree at one end, which may indicate a read error. The genes are TRBV25-1 and TRBJ1-2; 7 bases align to TRBD1. The germline V gene encodes CDR1 MGHDK and CDR2 SYGVNS. The CDR3 runs 14 residues. The CDR3 protein is CTSSDSDRADGYTF. The CDR3 coding sequence is TGTACCAGCAGTGACTCCGACAGGGCCGATGGCTACACCTTC.

There are many counts of this clonotype. This sequence joins TRBV24-1 and TRBJ2-2, with 13 nucleotides matching TRBD2. This CDR3 has 18 residues. With V trimmed by 4 bases and J by 5 bases, 9 bases remained unmatched. Germline-derived CDR1 and CDR2 are KGHDR and SFDVKD. The CDR3 DNA follows: TGTGCCACCAGTGACCCTGGACTAGCGGGAGTGCGTACCGGGGAGCTGTTTTTT. Its translation is CATSDPGLAGVRTGELFF.

This clonotype has ten or more counts. The CDR3 region is CASTQGVAIHNEQFF. The CDR3 DNA is TGTGCCAGCACACAGGGGGTCGCCATCCACAATGAGCAGTTCTTC. This rearrangement joins TRBV19 to TRBJ2-1, with 8 bases aligning to TRBD1. The CDR3 contains 15 residues. CDR1 is LNHDA and CDR2 is SQIVND in the germline V gene (reference sequence). Germline trimming cut 9 bases from V and 5 bases from J; bases unmatched to any gene: 12. The full variable domain, in which reference TRBV19 and TRBJ2-1 provide the parts outside the CDR3, is DGGITQSPKYLFRKEGQNVTLSCEQNLNHDAMYWYRQDPGQGLRLIYYSQIVNDFQKGDIAEGYSVSREKKESFPLTVTSAQKNPTAFYLCASTQGVAIHNEQFFGPGTRLTVL.

This clonotype has at least ten counts. V and J are TRBV20-1 and TRBJ2-5, with 10 nucleotides matching TRBD1. Germline V gene sequence: CDR1 DFQATT, CDR2 SNEGSKA (reference sequence). The J segment lost 3 bases and the V segment lost 6 bases, leaving 4 bases of the junction unmatched. The CDR3 extends over 13 amino acids. CDR3 residues: CSAEGQGKETQYF. The CDR3 DNA is TGCAGTGCCGAGGGACAGGGGAAAGAGACCCAGTACTTC.

This clonotype has ten or more counts. The chain couples TRBV5-1 to TRBJ2-1, with TRBD2 identical over 11 bases. Germline V gene lookup returns CDR1 SGHRS and CDR2 YFSETQ. The trim removed 1 base at V and 4 bases at J, leaving 22 bases unmatched. The CDR3 consists of 22 residues. The CDR3 sequence: CASSLKPRSGRAEPGYYNEQFF. Here the CDR3 DNA reads TGCGCCAGCAGCTTGAAGCCCCGTAGCGGGAGGGCCGAACCTGGATATTACAATGAGCAGTTCTTC.

This clonotype was found a few times. Given a much more abundant clone one base away, this may be a read error. The V call is TRBV4-3, the J call TRBJ1-1; weak D call: TRBD1 (5 bases). V was cut by 1 base and J by 5 bases, with 17 bases left in between. The length of the CDR3 is 16 residues. CDR1 is LGHNA and CDR2 is YSLEER in the germline V gene. This CDR3 is CASSQVYGAGRTEAFF. In DNA form, the CDR3 reads TGCGCCAGCAGCCAAGTGTACGGGGCAGGGAGGACTGAAGCTTTCTTT.

This chain connects TRBV4-3 to TRBJ2-2; a weak D match, TRBD2 (5 bases). The CDR3 covers 17 residues. Per the germline V gene, CDR1 is LGHNA and CDR2 is YSLEER. Trimming stripped 3 bases from V and 6 bases from J, with 20 bases between. The CDR3 region is CASSQDGLGSVAGELFF. CDR3 bases: TGCGCCAGCAGCCAGGATGGACTGGGATCTGTAGCCGGGGAGCTGTTTTTT.

As to this clonotype: A read error may account for a junction end that differs from germline. The chain is built from TRBV20-1 and TRBJ2-4; perhaps D is TRBD1 or TRBD2 (5 bases each). The germline gives CDR1 DFQATT, CDR2 SNEGSKA (reference sequence). There are 13 residues in the CDR3. The CDR3 protein is CSATGTPKNTQYF. The CDR3 nucleotides read TGCAGTGCTACCGGGACGCCTAAAAACACTCAGTACTTC.

At least ten counts were recorded for this clonotype. The V gene is TRBV7-8, the J gene TRBJ2-6; D gene uncertain. Trimming stripped 6 bases from V and 1 base from J, with 13 bases between. The CDR3 loop spans 16 amino acids. The germline V gene encodes CDR1 SGHVS and CDR2 FQNEAQ. The CDR3 region has the DNA TGTGCCAGCAGGAAAACTGTCGTATCTGGGGCCAACGTCCTGACTTTC. It encodes CASRKTVVSGANVLTF.

The rearrangement links TRBV12-3 or TRBV12-4 to TRBJ2-1; D is possibly TRBD1 (6 bases). V shed 6 bases and J shed 7 bases, with 13 bases lying between them. The CDR3 extends over 13 amino acids. CDR3 region: CASRIIGQNEQFF. As DNA, the CDR3 is TGTGCCAGCAGAATTATTGGACAGAATGAGCAGTTCTTC.

This clonotype was counted many times. The rearrangement uses TRBV30 and TRBJ2-7, with 8 bases lining up with TRBD2. CDR3 length equals 14 residues. V was clipped by 4 bases and J by 4 bases; unmatched bases: 9. Per germline, CDR1 GTSNPN and CDR2 SVGIG (reference sequence). CDR3 in DNA: TGTGCCTGGACTCTCGCGAGCGGGAGATACGAGCAGTACTTC. It is translated as CAWTLASGRYEQYF.

This clonotype was recorded at least ten times. The chain couples TRBV6-2 or TRBV6-3 to TRBJ2-7, with 8 bases that match TRBD2. In germline, CDR1 is MNHEY, CDR2 SVGEGT. The CDR3 runs to 14 residues. V was clipped by 4 bases and J by 6 bases; unmatched bases: 8. The CDR3 coding sequence is TGTGCCAGCAGTTTCTCGAGACTAGCGAGCGAGCAGTACTTC. It yields the protein CASSFSRLASEQYF.